This T cell receptor beta chain was sequenced for a study of T cells in Graves' hyperthyroidism and ophthalmopathy. V gave up 2 bases and J gave up 0 bases, with 8 bases separating them. The CDR3 runs to 15 residues. Germline V gene sequence: CDR1 KGHSH, CDR2 LQKENI. General study results and limits: Most thyroid-expanded clonotypes above 0.001 were also found in blood.

The CDR3 regions of TCR beta were amplified from RNA transcripts. With the HTBI primer set, the TCR CDR3 went through a first round of RT-PCR. TCRdb re-analysed the multiplex PCR reads in MiXCR, keeping a single row per CDR3 protein. In the table there are 350,000 to 400,000 distinct CDR3 sequences, about 16% of which are singletons. This clonotype was seen many times. Its antigen is still unknown. Disease duration under 2 months; hyperthyroidism patients were aged 18 to 65. Pregnant or lactating patients were excluded, as were those with uncontrolled infection or other autoimmune disease. The TCR was taken from a woman aged 25 to 39 with Graves' hyperthyroidism. The gene calls are TRBV18 and TRBJ2-1; no clear D. Sequencing was done on a sample of blood. CDR3 DNA sequence: TGTGCCAGCTCACCAACGAAAAGCTCCTACAATGAGCAGTTCTTC. Translating it yields CASSPTKSSYNEQFF.